The source of this TCR beta chain is a study of blood T cell repertoires in COVID-19 (dated by TCRdb to the early 2020s). The study in broad terms: Samples from collaborators originated in the United States, Italy and Spain and spanned both the acute and convalescent phases of COVID-19. A de-identified subject ID, COVID-19 status, age in years and sex were almost always included in the sample metadata. The prospective study material was composed of cDNA or gDNA derived from T cells, B-cell-depleted T cells, or PBMCs. Samples came from the ongoing ImmuneRACE study (first 160 participants) plus 1,254 subjects from 6 global collaborators. The repertoires were released in a freely available public database meant as a resource for research on the immune response to SARS-CoV-2. Deeply sampled blood TCRbeta repertoires from subjects exposed to, actively infected with, or recovered from COVID-19 were included in the dataset. Where available, HLA class I and class II types were obtained from metadata supplied by the sample provider rather than from assay-based typing. Study-wide conclusions, independent of this receptor: The quantity of clinical and demographic metadata differed by source and by participant and was supplied without curation.

TCRbeta CDR3 regions were amplified from genomic DNA by means of the immunoSEQ Assay, a bias-controlled multiplex PCR. The authors' analysis ran thus. The number of nucleated cells in each sample was estimated by amplification of reference gene primers within the assay. To quantify the absolute abundance of each unique TCRbeta CDR3 rearrangement, sequence reads were collapsed and filtered. For each sample, productive Simpson clonality was calculated as the square root of Simpson's diversity index over productive rearrangements. TCRdb stores this immuneACCESS table with in-frame sequences only. Part of the clones is absent; in the studies checked, under half of the shortfall reflects unresolved V genes, and no reason is known for the rest. The V and J calls and the clone size are those of that table, but D and trimming were determined from the DNA. The sample table records roughly 250,000 clones; about 87% of these occur just once. The top ten clones comprise roughly 1.2% of the sample.

To note about this clone: The specificity of this receptor is unknown. No base quality information exists; no much larger clone differs at one position.

Enrolling through a virtual design, the prospective study's participants ranged in age from roughly 18 to 95 years and lived across around 25 United States geographic areas. To assign participants to cohorts, the prospective study relied on clinical history that participants themselves reported in a screening survey and a study questionnaire. In the prospective study, mobile phlebotomists collected whole blood, serum and a nasopharyngeal or oropharyngeal swab from each participant. Additional blood draws and questionnaires over an approximately two-month period could optionally be provided by prospective study participants. Before DNA extraction, prospective study blood samples were shipped either frozen or at room temperature. The source of this sequence is a woman in her thirties or forties with acute COVID-19. Sequencing was performed on PBMCs or T cells enriched from blood (not recorded which).

The nucleotide sequence reads as follows: TGTGCCAGCAGTCACGGATGGACAGGGCGCAATCAGCCCCAGCATTTT. It translates to CASSHGWTGRNQPQHF. This sequence uses TRBV6-2 or TRBV6-3 and TRBJ1-5, with 8 middle bases fitting TRBD1. The CDR3 starts with the cysteine, ends with the phenylalanine, and has 16 residues. Only CDR3 DNA is held: 48 bases, read in frame from base 1. Ends trimmed: V by 5 bases, J by 2 bases; bases unmatched to a gene: 8. The germline V gene provides CDR1 MNHEY and CDR2 SVGEGT.